This entry features one T cell receptor (beta chain) sequence. Its antigen remains unidentified. Germline V lookup: CDR1 LNHDA, CDR2 SQIVND (reference sequence). CDR3 length equals 16 residues. Trimming shortened V by 6 bases and J by 3 bases, and 21 bases separated the two germline ends. As for the donors, each was a healthy bone marrow donor. The primer mix had 60 Vbeta and 13 Jbeta primers. Sequencing used immunoSEQ multiplex PCR; TCRdb keeps in-frame clones, though not all of them. This sample has some 78,000 clones; less than 80% occur once, and the top ten carry more than 8.5%. This sample is part of a study of cytomegalovirus exposure and HLA in healthy donors. General study findings and limits: The later analysis indicated that the majority of CMV-associated TCR beta chains appeared HLA-restricted. Cytomegalovirus-associated status was assigned to approximately 160 TCR beta chains.

The specimen was PBMCs. This sequence originates from a man in his forties in good health and CMV-seropositive. The chain has TRBV19 and TRBJ2-7; possibly TRBD2 for D (6 bases). The CDR3 here is CASSQPGGSKLYEQYF. In DNA, the CDR3 is TGTGCCAGTAGCCAACCCGGGGGAAGTAAGCTCTACGAGCAGTACTTC.